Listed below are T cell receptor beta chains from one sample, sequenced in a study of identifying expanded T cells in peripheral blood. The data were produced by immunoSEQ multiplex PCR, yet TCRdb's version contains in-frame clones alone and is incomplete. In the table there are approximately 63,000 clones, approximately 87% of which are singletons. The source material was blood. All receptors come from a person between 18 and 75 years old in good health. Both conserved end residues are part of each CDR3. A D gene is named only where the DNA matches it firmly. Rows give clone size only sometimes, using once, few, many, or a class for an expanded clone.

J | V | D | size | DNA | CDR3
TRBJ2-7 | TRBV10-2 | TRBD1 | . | TGCGCCAGCAGACTTACAGGGGGAGGTACCTACGAGCAGTACTTC | CASRLTGGGTYEQYF
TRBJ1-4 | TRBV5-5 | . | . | TGTGCCAGCAGTTCCCCCGAAAAACTGTTTTTT | CASSSPEKLFF
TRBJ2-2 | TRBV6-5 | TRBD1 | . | TGTGCCACTCTACGCTGGGACAGGGACACCGGGGAGCTGTTTTTT | CATLRWDRDTGELFF
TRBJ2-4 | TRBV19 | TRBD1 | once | TGTGCCAGTACTGGGCCCCGGGACAGACTAGCCAAAAACATTCAGTACTTC | CASTGPRDRLAKNIQYF
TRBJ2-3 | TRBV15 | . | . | TGTGCCACCAGCAGAGTTCAAGCAGATACGCAGTATTTT | CATSRVQADTQYF
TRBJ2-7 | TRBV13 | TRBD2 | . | TGTGCCAGCAGCTTGCCGGGACTAGCGGCTAAGCAGTACTTC | CASSLPGLAAKQYF
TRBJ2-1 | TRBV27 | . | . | TGTGCCAGCAGTTTATCGAGTTACAATGAGCAGTTCTTC | CASSLSSYNEQFF
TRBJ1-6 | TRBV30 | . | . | TGTGCCTGGAGTGTGTTAGAACTCCACAATTCACCCCTCCACTTT | CAWSVLELHNSPLHF
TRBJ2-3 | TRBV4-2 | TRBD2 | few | TGTGCCAGCAGCCAAGATTTCGGGAGGGCAGCAGATACGCAGTATTTT | CASSQDFGRAADTQYF
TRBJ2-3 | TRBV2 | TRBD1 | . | TGTGCCAGCAGTGGGTCCGGGACAGGTGAAGGTACGCAGTATTTT | CASSGSGTGEGTQYF
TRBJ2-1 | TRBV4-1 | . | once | TGCGCCAGCAGCCAAGATTCGGCGGGTAGGTACAATGAGCAGTTCTTC | CASSQDSAGRYNEQFF
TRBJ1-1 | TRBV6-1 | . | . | TGTGCCAGCACTCCCGGGTGGATTACTGAAGCTTTCTTT | CASTPGWITEAFF
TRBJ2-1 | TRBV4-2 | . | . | TGTGCCAGCAGAACTCGACAGGATTCTCCCAATGAGCAGTTCTTC | CASRTRQDSPNEQFF
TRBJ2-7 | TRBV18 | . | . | TGTGCCAGCTCACCTCTAAGAACCGGGACAAACTCCTACGAGCAGTACTTC | CASSPLRTGTNSYEQYF
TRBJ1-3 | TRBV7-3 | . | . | TGTGCCAGCAGCTTAAGGTGGCAGGGAGTCTCTGGAAACACCATATATTTT | CASSLRWQGVSGNTIYF
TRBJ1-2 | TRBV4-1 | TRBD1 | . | TGCGCCAGCAGCCAAGCGGGACAGGGGATCTATGGCTACACCTTC | CASSQAGQGIYGYTF
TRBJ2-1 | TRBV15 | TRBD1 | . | TGTGCCACCAGCAATTTCGGGACAGGGGGATCTAATGAGCAGTTCTTC | CATSNFGTGGSNEQFF
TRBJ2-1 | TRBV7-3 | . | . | TGTGCCAGCAGCTTATCCCCAGACAATGAGCAGTTCTTC | CASSLSPDNEQFF
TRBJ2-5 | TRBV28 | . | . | TGTGCCAGCAGCCCAGGCCCGGACCCCCAAGAGACCCAGTACTTC | CASSPGPDPQETQYF
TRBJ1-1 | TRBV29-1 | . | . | TGCAGCGTTAGGCAGGGGAGTAACACTGAAGCTTTCTTT | CSVRQGSNTEAFF
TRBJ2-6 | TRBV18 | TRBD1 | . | TGTGCCAGCTCAAACCGGGGCCTCGGACAGGCTGGGGCCAACGTCCTGACTTTC | CASSNRGLGQAGANVLTF
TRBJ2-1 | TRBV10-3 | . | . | TGTGCCATCAGTGAGGGCAGGGCCCTACACAATGAGCAGTTCTTC | CAISEGRALHNEQFF
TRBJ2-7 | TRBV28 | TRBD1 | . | TGTGCCAGCAGTAGTACCGGGACAGGGGGCGGCGAGCAGTACTTC | CASSSTGTGGGEQYF
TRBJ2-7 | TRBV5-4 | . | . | TGTGCCAGCAGCTTCTCCGGGAGTTTCGACGAGCAGTACTTC | CASSFSGSFDEQYF
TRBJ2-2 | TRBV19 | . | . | TGTGCCAGTAGTATAGGGCCCACCGGGGAGCTGTTTTTT | CASSIGPTGELFF
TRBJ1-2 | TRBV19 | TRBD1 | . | TGTGCCAGTAGTACTTTATCACTTGCGGGACAGGGTAGCTATGGCTACACCTTC | CASSTLSLAGQGSYGYTF
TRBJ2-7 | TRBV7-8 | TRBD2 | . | TGTGCCAGCAGCTCCGGACTAGCGGGAGCGGGTTACGAGCAGTACTTC | CASSSGLAGAGYEQYF
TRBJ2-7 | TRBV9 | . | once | TGTGCCAGCAGCGTAGGAGTTGGTTACTCCTACGAGCAGTACTTC | CASSVGVGYSYEQYF
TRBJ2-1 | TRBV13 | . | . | TGTGCCAGCACCTCGGAAGGGCAGTTCTTC | CASTSEGQFF
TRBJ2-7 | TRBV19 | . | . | TGTGCCAGTAGTATAGGTGGGGGGAGCTCCTACGAGCAGTACTTC | CASSIGGGSSYEQYF
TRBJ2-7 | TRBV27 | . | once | TGTGCCAGCGCCGACCTAGGAGAGGGGAACTACGAGCAGTACTTC | CASADLGEGNYEQYF